This TCR beta chain was found in a study of immune evolution from preneoplasia to lung adenocarcinoma. For the study at large: HLA loss of heterozygosity: less than 9% AIS, under 19% MIA, around 35% ADC, none AAH.

General study points: Top clone share appeared to fall from AAH through AIS, MIA, adenocarcinoma. T cell clonality was higher in KRAS-mutant than EGFR-mutant or wild-type nodules.

Comment on this clone: The antigen remains unidentified.

The repertoire was sequenced with immunoSEQ multiplex PCR; TCRdb's copy has only in-frame clones and lacks some. The data hold a few thousand clones, with roughly 85% observed a single time. The length of the CDR3 is 16 residues. Germline assignment: CDR1 SGHNT and CDR2 YYREEE (reference sequence). With 4 bases clipped from V and 9 bases from J, the junction kept 11 bases outside the gene matches. Histologic diagnosis was independently verified by two lung pathologists. The gene calls are TRBV5-4 and TRBJ2-1; 12 bases are shared with TRBD2. The sequencing sample was made of FFPE atypical adenomatous hyperplasia tissue from the lung. Noted subset: atypical adenomatous hyperplasia (AAH), lung preneoplasia. The receptor was derived from a person between 65 and 80 years old with lung adenocarcinoma. The CDR3 region is CASSQTTSGRRAEQFF. In DNA, the CDR3 is TGTGCCAGCAGCCAAACAACTAGCGGGAGGAGGGCTGAGCAGTTCTTC.